These 21 T cell receptor beta chains originate from one sample sequenced in a study of shared clonotypes between healthy human individuals. The data were produced by immunoSEQ multiplex PCR, yet TCRdb's version contains in-frame clones alone and is incomplete. The sample carries hundreds of thousands of clones, roughly 96% recorded once. The naive CD8 fraction comprised CD45RO-negative cells positively selected for CCR7 and excluded terminally differentiated effector memory CD45RA+ cells. Sequencing was done on a sample of naive CD8+ T cells sorted from blood. The receptor source for this set is a woman aged 25 to 39 in good health.

This chain joins TRBV2 and TRBJ1-4; D call uncertain. V lost 6 bases and J lost 6, with 8 bases in between. This CDR3 has 12 residues. Germline lookup yields CDR1 SNHLY and CDR2 FYNNEI. The CDR3 DNA reads TGTGCCAGCAGCTCAGCAGATGAAAAACTGTTTTTT. Translating it yields CASSSADEKLFF.

The gene calls are TRBV7-2 and TRBJ2-1; 8 nucleotides agree with TRBD1. Germline values: CDR1 SGHTA, CDR2 FQGNSA. V lost 4 bases, J lost 7 bases, and 6 bases stayed unmatched. The CDR3 is 14 residues long. The CDR3 nucleotides are TGTGCCAGCAGCTCCCGGACAGGGAGAAATGAGCAGTTCTTC. Translating it yields CASSSRTGRNEQFF.

The genes are TRBV5-1 and TRBJ2-7; 10 bases map to TRBD2. With 8 bases clipped from V and 3 bases from J, the junction kept 11 bases outside the gene matches. Germline V gene sequence: CDR1 SGHRS, CDR2 YFSETQ. This CDR3 region has 15 residues. The CDR3 DNA sequence: TGCGCCAGTAGTGACGGATTAGCGGGAGGCTACGAGCAGTACTTC. Its translation: CASSDGLAGGYEQYF.

A note on this clone: This sample also contains other DNA sequences that code for the same CDR3. V usage is TRBV20-1 and J usage is TRBJ1-2; D is uncertain. Per the germline V gene, CDR1 is DFQATT and CDR2 is SNEGSKA (reference sequence). The CDR3 sequence is 9 residues long. The V end was cut by 3 bases, the J end by 8 bases, with 4 bases between. The DNA for the CDR3 is TGCAGTGCTAGGCCCGGCTACACCTTC. This encodes CSARPGYTF.

This chain uses TRBV7-6 with TRBJ2-2; possibly TRBD2 for D (6 bases). The CDR3 is 14 residues long. V lost 9 bases and J lost 0, with 11 bases in between. Germline-derived CDR1 and CDR2 are SGHVS and FNYEAQ. This CDR3 is CASTSGSNTGELFF. In DNA, the CDR3 is TGTGCCAGTACGAGCGGGTCGAACACCGGGGAGCTGTTTTTT.

This rearrangement joins TRBV7-9 to TRBJ2-1; D unclear. CDR3 size: 18 residues. Trimming removed 5 bases at V and 0 bases at J, with 20 bases between. Germline V lookup: CDR1 SEHNR, CDR2 FQNEAQ (reference sequence). DNA of the CDR3: TGTGCCAGCAGCCCCCGGTTTGAGCCCGGTTTCTCCTACAATGAGCAGTTCTTC. Translation gives CASSPRFEPGFSYNEQFF.

The chain links TRBV7-9 to TRBJ2-5; D remains unclear. The J call is uncertain, as TRBJ2-7 better fits the DNA end. Germline V gene lookup returns CDR1 SEHNR and CDR2 FQNEAQ (reference sequence). This CDR3 contains 12 residues. CDR3 in amino acids: CASSFGSYEQYF. The CDR3 DNA reads TGTGCCAGCAGCTTCGGCTCCTACGAGCAGTACTTC.

The chain links TRBV28 to TRBJ1-2; the D gene is possibly TRBD1 (5 bases). V lost 5 bases, J lost 5 bases, and 18 bases lay in between. The CDR3 runs 15 residues. Per germline, CDR1 MDHEN and CDR2 SYDVKM. This chain's CDR3 is CASSPPGRGGYGYTF. CDR3 sequence (DNA): TGTGCCAGCAGTCCCCCTGGGAGGGGAGGGTATGGCTACACCTTC.

This chain connects TRBV6-1 to TRBJ2-7, with D possibly being TRBD1 (6 bases). There are 13 residues in the CDR3. Trimming shortened V by 6 bases and J by 2 bases, and 11 bases separated the two germline ends. The V gene's germline CDR1 is MNHNS and CDR2 SASEGT. The CDR3 coding sequence is TGTGCCAGCAGGTGGACAGAGGCCTACGAGCAGTACTTC. Its translation is CASRWTEAYEQYF.

The gene calls are TRBV7-6 and TRBJ2-3; possible D gene TRBD1, 6 bases. CDR1 and CDR2 (germline): SGHVS, FNYEAQ. The ends were cut back, 5 bases at V and 2 bases at J, with 17 bases in the middle. This CDR3 comprises 16 residues. The CDR3 DNA reads as TGTGCCAGCAGCAACAGGGCGTTCCCTTCCACAGATACGCAGTATTTT. Translation: CASSNRAFPSTDTQYF.

This chain connects TRBV27 to TRBJ1-2; no firm D call. Germline V CDR1 and CDR2: MNHEY, SMNVEV (reference sequence). Trimming removed 8 bases from V and 1 base from J, with 8 bases in between. The CDR3 is 12 residues long. The CDR3 here is CASGPGNYGYTF. The CDR3 DNA sequence: TGTGCCAGCGGCCCCGGTAACTATGGCTACACCTTC.

With regard to this clone: The sample contains more than one DNA sequence encoding this CDR3. The chain is built from TRBV27 and TRBJ2-1; 8 bases are shared with TRBD2. The CDR3 runs 14 residues. The germline gives CDR1 MNHEY, CDR2 SMNVEV (reference sequence). With 5 bases clipped from V and 0 bases from J, the junction kept 0 bases outside the gene matches. The CDR3 reads CASSSGSSYNEQFF. The CDR3 DNA sequence: TGTGCCAGCAGTAGCGGGAGCTCCTACAATGAGCAGTTCTTC.

V usage is TRBV6-1 and J usage is TRBJ2-2; D perhaps matches TRBD1 (5 bases). The ends were cut back, 3 bases at V and 7 bases at J, with 9 bases in the middle. The CDR3 is 13 residues long. Germline CDR1 MNHNS, CDR2 SASEGT. In DNA, the CDR3 is TGTGCCAGCAGTGACGTGGGGCACGGGGAGCTGTTTTTT. Its protein product is CASSDVGHGELFF.

The rearrangement links TRBV30 to TRBJ2-7, with 8 bases matching TRBD1. The CDR3 length is 14 residues. V lost 0 bases to trimming and J lost 7 bases; unmatched junction nucleotides: 8. Per the germline V gene, CDR1 is GTSNPN and CDR2 is SVGIG (reference sequence). The CDR3 region is CAWSVGQGAGEQYF. CDR3 nucleotides: TGTGCCTGGAGTGTGGGGCAGGGGGCAGGTGAGCAGTACTTC.

The chain recombines TRBV27 with TRBJ1-5; D uncertain. V dropped 5 bases and J dropped 2 bases, with 13 bases sitting between them. The CDR3 has 15 residues. The germline CDR1 and CDR2 sequences are MNHEY and SMNVEV (reference sequence). DNA of the CDR3: TGTGCCAGCAGTCCATACCCTTCGGGCAATCAGCCCCAGCATTTT. Protein sequence: CASSPYPSGNQPQHF.

The chain carries TRBV5-1 and TRBJ2-7, with D perhaps assigned TRBD1 or TRBD2 (5 bases each). CDR1 and CDR2 (germline): SGHRS, YFSETQ. V was clipped by 0 bases and J by 1 base, with 14 bases between them. The CDR3 extends over 16 amino acids. As DNA, the CDR3 is TGCGCCAGCAGCTTGGTGGGGACGGTTGGTTCCTACGAGCAGTACTTC. It yields the protein CASSLVGTVGSYEQYF.

The chain carries TRBV5-6 and TRBJ2-2, with D perhaps TRBD2 (5 bases). The CDR3 sequence is 14 residues long. Per the germline V gene, CDR1 is SGHDT and CDR2 is YYEEEE. V was pared by 0 bases and J by 5 bases, with 8 bases between. The CDR3 coding sequence is TGTGCCAGCAGCTTGGCCGGGGAAACCGGGGAGCTGTTTTTT. This encodes CASSLAGETGELFF.

CDR3 residues: CASSPIGAHEQYF. CDR3 nucleotides: TGCGCCAGCAGCCCAATCGGGGCCCACGAGCAGTACTTC. J is TRBJ2-7 and V is TRBV5-1; either TRBD1 or TRBD2 may fit D (5 bases each). The CDR3 has 13 residues. V lost 4 bases and J lost 5, with 13 bases in between. CDR1 and CDR2 (germline): SGHRS, YFSETQ.

V and J are TRBV28 and TRBJ1-5; D not certain. This CDR3 spans 14 amino acids. CDR1 MDHEN and CDR2 SYDVKM come from the germline V gene. The ends were cut back, 5 bases at V and 6 bases at J, with 14 bases in the middle. The CDR3: CASSTPWVGQPQHF. The CDR3 nucleotides read TGTGCCAGCAGTACCCCCTGGGTTGGTCAGCCCCAGCATTTT.

The gene calls are TRBV27 and TRBJ2-3, with TRBD2 identical over 9 bases. The V and J ends lost 2 bases and 4 bases, in that order; junction bases with no gene match: 16. CDR3 length: 19 amino acids. Germline CDR1 MNHEY, CDR2 SMNVEV (reference sequence). CDR3 DNA: TGTGCCAGCAGTTTAAAGGGACTAGCTAGGAATCGAGTCTCAGATACGCAGTATTTT. Its translation: CASSLKGLARNRVSDTQYF.

The genes are TRBV7-6 and TRBJ2-5, with TRBD2 identical over 9 bases. The CDR3 extends over 17 amino acids. The V and J ends lost 4 bases and 1 base, in that order; junction bases with no gene match: 10. Germline V gene lookup returns CDR1 SGHVS and CDR2 FNYEAQ. The DNA for the CDR3 is TGTGCCAGCAGCTCCTTGGGGGCGACTAGCGGCCAAGAGACCCAGTACTTC. This sequence encodes CASSSLGATSGQETQYF. Based on the CDR3 plus reference TRBV7-6 and TRBJ2-5, the full variable domain is GAGVSQSPRYKVTKRGQDVALRCDPISGHVSLYWYRQALGQGPEFLTYFNYEAQQDKSGLPNDRFSAERPEGSISTLTIQRTEQRDSAMYRCASSSLGATSGQETQYFGPGTRLLVL.